A selection of T cell receptor beta chains follows, all from one sample in a study of cytomegalovirus exposure and HLA in healthy donors. The table came from immunoSEQ multiplex PCR; TCRdb's copy has only in-frame clones and leaves some out. The data contain roughly 170,000 clones, 80% of them singletons. Material: PBMCs. The receptors shown here come from a boy under 18 in good health and CMV-seronegative. Both conserved end residues are part of each CDR3. Fields, in order: J gene, V gene, clone size, D gene, CDR3 DNA, CDR3 protein. D genes are given only for firm matches. Clone sizes are given selectively: once, few, many, or a class where the clone is expanded.

>TRBJ2-1|TRBV7-6|.|TRBD1
TGTGCCAGCAGCTTAGTGAGGACAGGGCTCATTAGGGCCTACAATGAGCAGTTCTTC
CASSLVRTGLIRAYNEQFF
>TRBJ2-5|TRBV7-2|.|.
TGTGCCAGCATCGTGGGGGGGCGGAGTGAGACCCAGTACTTC
CASIVGGRSETQYF
>TRBJ2-3|TRBV5-1|once|.
TGCGCCAGCAGCTTGGGCGCTGGGCGTAGATTGAGCACAGATACGCAGTATTTT
CASSLGAGRRLSTDTQYF
>TRBJ2-7|TRBV6-5|.|.
TGTGCCAGCAGACAGGCACCAGCCTACGAGCAGTACTTC
CASRQAPAYEQYF
>TRBJ1-4|TRBV7-9|.|.
TGTTCCAGCAGCTTCGATCGCGGACAACATCATGAAAAACTGTTTTTT
CSSSFDRGQHHEKLFF
>TRBJ1-2|TRBV6-5|.|.
TGTGCCAGCAGTTACTCTAGCCAGGGTTCTAACTATGGCTACACCTTC
CASSYSSQGSNYGYTF
>TRBJ1-3|TRBV11-3|few|.
TGTGCCAGCAGCTTAGCGCGTAGCCTAGCTGGAAACACCATATATTTT
CASSLARSLAGNTIYF
>TRBJ1-1|TRBV12-5|once|TRBD1
TGTGCTAGTGGTCCGGACAGGGGGCTTTGGCCTGAAGCTTTCTTT
CASGPDRGLWPEAFF
>TRBJ2-1|TRBV30|.|TRBD2
TGTGCCTGGAGCCCGGAGCGGGGGGGCCCGGATGAGCAGTTCTTC
CAWSPERGGPDEQFF
>TRBJ1-2|TRBV7-2|.|.
TGTGCCAGCAGCTTTCATCCAAGGCAGGGTAATGGCTACACCTTC
CASSFHPRQGNGYTF
>TRBJ2-7|TRBV18|.|.
TGTGCCAGCTCACCTTCGGGGTCTTCCTACGAGCAGTACTTC
CASSPSGSSYEQYF
>TRBJ2-5|TRBV5-4|.|TRBD1
TGTGCCAGCAGCGTCGGGACAGCTCAAGAGACCCAGTACTTC
CASSVGTAQETQYF
>TRBJ2-1|TRBV30|.|.
TGTGCCTGGAGTCTCAGCGCCAATGAGCAGTTCTTC
CAWSLSANEQFF
>TRBJ1-3|TRBV29-1|.|.
TGCAGCGTTGAAGAGGGCGCCGACTCTGGAAACACCATATATTTT
CSVEEGADSGNTIYF
>TRBJ2-1|TRBV9|.|.
TGTGCCAGCAGCGTAGGGGCAGGGAACCCATTTACAAATGAGCAGTTCTTC
CASSVGAGNPFTNEQFF
>TRBJ2-6|TRBV7-9|.|TRBD2
TGTGCCAGCAGCTTAGGGACTAGCGGCTCTGGGGCCAACGTCCTGACTTTC
CASSLGTSGSGANVLTF
>TRBJ1-3|TRBV6-1|.|.
TGTGCCAGCAGAGAGAGCTCTGGAAACACCATATATTTT
CASRESSGNTIYF
>TRBJ1-2|TRBV5-6|.|TRBD1
TGTGCCAGCAGCCCGGGACAGCCAAATAGGGGCTACACCTTC
CASSPGQPNRGYTF
>TRBJ2-1|TRBV9|.|.
TGTGCCAGCAGCCCACGCCTCTACTTAAGCTCCTACAATGAGCAGTTCTTC
CASSPRLYLSSYNEQFF
>TRBJ2-1|TRBV29-1|few|TRBD2
TGCAGCGTTGAGATACCGGGACTAGCGGGAGGGGAGCAGTTCTTC
CSVEIPGLAGGEQFF